The clone carrying this T cell receptor (beta chain) has only a few counts. Its antigen is not identified. TCRdb re-analysed the reads in MiXCR, keeping a single row per CDR3 protein. This repertoire shows 80,000 or so distinct CDR3 sequences, more than 20% found once; its top ten account for approximately 48%. The sample comes from a study of T cell repertoires in cytomegalovirus infection. There are 15 residues in the CDR3. V was pared by 7 bases and J by 5 bases, with 21 bases between. Germline V gene sequence: CDR1 MNHNY, CDR2 SVGAGI (reference sequence). Here the sequenced sample was CD8+ T cells from cultured PBMCs, taken from culture after CMV antigen stimulation. The genes are TRBV6-6 and TRBJ2-7; D possibly corresponds to TRBD2 (6 bases). This TCR came from a human donor in good health (CMV status not recorded). Some clones in this sample may be carry-over from other donors' samples. CDR3 nucleotides: TGTGCCAGCACCAACCGTCGGGGGATGGTCCACGAGCAGTACTTC. This translates into CASTNRRGMVHEQYF.